This TCR beta chain was observed in a study of T cell repertoires in cytomegalovirus infection. Whole-study context: CMV infection plus the matching HLA type was flagged by public TCR beta signatures. Findings and caveats of the study: Within the response measured ex vivo, HLA-C-restricted CMV-specific TCR beta clonotypes were dominant. Accumulated public TCR beta family frequency recognized individuals carrying CMV together with the relevant HLA.

Details on this clonotype: What it recognizes is unknown. Its ends do not fully match the called genes, so a read error is possible.

CDR3 length: 14 amino acids. Germline lookup yields CDR1 SGHVS and CDR2 FNYEAQ. Via MiXCR, TCRdb re-called the reads, giving one row per CDR3 protein. Among 740,000 or so distinct CDR3 sequences, 35% to 45% were seen once, and the ten largest hold 2.5% to 3.5%. Sequencing was performed on PBMCs. The chain links TRBV7-6 to TRBJ2-3, with D possibly TRBD1 on 6 matching bases. The sequence was collected from a human donor in good health (CMV status not recorded). Some clones in this sample may be carry-over from other donors' samples. This CDR3 is CACSVGARTDTQYF. The DNA of the CDR3 is TGTGCCTGCAGCGTGGGGGCCCGCACAGATACGCAGTATTTT.